Below are 10 T cell receptor beta chains sequenced from a single sample in a study of T cell responses to AZD1222 COVID-19 vaccine. This table comes from immunoSEQ multiplex PCR, and its TCRdb copy is limited to in-frame clones, with some not included. The data show about 140,000 clones, less than 95% seen once. The input for sequencing was peripheral blood, taken 28 days after the second dose of the MenACWY control vaccine. The receptors were sampled from an adult who received the MenACWY meningococcal vaccine as a control.

The J gene is TRBJ2-2, the V gene TRBV12-5, with no clear D. The CDR3 has 14 residues. Germline assignment: CDR1 LGHNT and CDR2 FRNRAP. Trimming shortened V by 4 bases and J by 5 bases, and 11 bases separated the two germline ends. The CDR3 sequence is CASGSGQLTGELFF. The CDR3 coding sequence is TGTGCTAGTGGTTCCGGGCAACTAACCGGGGAGCTGTTTTTT.

V is TRBV27 and J is TRBJ1-3, with D possibly matching TRBD1 (5 bases). Trimming shortened V by 5 bases and J by 0 bases, and 8 bases separated the two germline ends. Per the germline V gene, CDR1 is MNHEY and CDR2 is SMNVEV (reference sequence). The CDR3 spans 14 residues. This CDR3 reads CASSLGHSGNTIYF. DNA for the CDR3: TGTGCCAGCAGTCTGGGGCACTCTGGAAACACCATATATTTT.

The chain employs TRBV7-9 and TRBJ2-3; a weak D match, TRBD2 (6 bases). From germline, CDR1 is SEHNR and CDR2 FQNEAQ (reference sequence). Trimming left V 0 bases short and J 5 bases short, with 6 bases between. The CDR3 consists of 13 residues. The CDR3 nucleotides are TGTGCCAGCAGCTTAGCGGGGGGAGATACGCAGTATTTT. Residues: CASSLAGGDTQYF.

This clone was counted a single time. The chain uses TRBV5-1 and TRBJ2-2, with D unclear. In germline, CDR1 is SGHRS, CDR2 YFSETQ. The ends were cut back, 0 bases at V and 7 bases at J, with 19 bases in the middle. The CDR3 extends over 17 amino acids. The CDR3 DNA reads TGCGCCAGCAGCTTGGCCTCTGGAGTTCGAGGTCACGGGGAGCTGTTTTTT. Residues: CASSLASGVRGHGELFF.

The genes are TRBV13 and TRBJ2-7; 11 bases map to TRBD2. This CDR3 has 15 amino acids. CDR1 is PRHDT, CDR2 FYEKMQ, per germline (reference sequence). Germline trimming cut 4 bases from V and 2 bases from J; bases unmatched to any gene: 4. CDR3 region: CASSSQLAGAYEQYF. CDR3 bases: TGTGCCAGCAGCTCCCAACTAGCGGGGGCCTACGAGCAGTACTTC.

V usage is TRBV3-1 (or the pseudogene TRBV3-2) and J usage is TRBJ2-1; D is perhaps TRBD2 (6 bases). Trimming shortened V by 2 bases and J by 10 bases, and 9 bases separated the two germline ends. Germline CDR1 is LGHDT and CDR2 is YNNKEL (reference sequence). The CDR3 runs to 12 residues. The CDR3 coding sequence is TGTGCCAGCAGCCAACTCAGCGGGGAGCAGTTCTTC. It yields the protein CASSQLSGEQFF.

V gene TRBV6-5 combines with J gene TRBJ2-3, with TRBD2 identical over 7 bases. Germline CDR1 and CDR2: MNHEY and SVGAGI. J lost 0 bases, V lost 3 bases, and 0 bases had no gene match. The CDR3 sequence is 14 residues long. CDR3 sequence: CASSYSGSTDTQYF. CDR3 nucleotide sequence: TGTGCCAGCAGTTATAGCGGGAGCACAGATACGCAGTATTTT.

J is TRBJ2-6 and V is TRBV28; 7 nucleotides match TRBD1. Trimming took 6 bases from V and 0 from J; bases not matched to a gene: 5. The CDR3 is made up of 16 amino acids. The germline CDR1 and CDR2 sequences are MDHEN and SYDVKM. The CDR3 nucleotides read TGTGCCAGCAGCGGGGACAGCCTCTCTGGGGCCAACGTCCTGACTTTC. Translation: CASSGDSLSGANVLTF.

This clone was detected only once. Germline and junction disagree at one end, which may indicate a read error. The rearrangement links TRBV10-3 to TRBJ2-3; tentatively, D is TRBD2 (6 bases). CDR1 is ENHRY and CDR2 is SYGVKD in the germline V gene. The CDR3 extends over 14 amino acids. The CDR3 DNA is TGTGCCATCACTGAGACTAGAGAAACAGATACGCAGTATTTT. It is translated as CAITETRETDTQYF.

The rearrangement links TRBV28 to TRBJ2-7, with TRBD2 identical over 11 bases. In germline, CDR1 is MDHEN, CDR2 SYDVKM. The V and J ends lost 6 bases and 2 bases, in that order; junction bases with no gene match: 6. The CDR3 spans 15 residues. The CDR3 reads CASRTLAGGPYEQYF. CDR3 nucleotides: TGTGCCAGCAGGACTCTAGCGGGGGGACCCTACGAGCAGTACTTC.